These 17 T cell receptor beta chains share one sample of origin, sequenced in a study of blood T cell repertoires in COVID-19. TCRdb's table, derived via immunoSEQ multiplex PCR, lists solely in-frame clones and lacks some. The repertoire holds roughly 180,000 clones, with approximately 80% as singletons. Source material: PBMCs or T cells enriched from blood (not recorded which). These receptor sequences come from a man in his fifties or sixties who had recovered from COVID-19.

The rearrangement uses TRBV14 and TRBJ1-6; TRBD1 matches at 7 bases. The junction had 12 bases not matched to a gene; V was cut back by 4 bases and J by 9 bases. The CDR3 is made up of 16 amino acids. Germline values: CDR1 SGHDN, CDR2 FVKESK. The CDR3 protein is CASSPRDSTWGSPLHF. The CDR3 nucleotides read TGTGCCAGCAGCCCGAGGGACAGCACATGGGGTTCACCCCTCCACTTT.

The CDR3: CASSFQQGGNYGYTF. The CDR3 DNA reads TGTGCCAGCAGCTTCCAACAGGGAGGGAACTATGGCTACACCTTC. The rearrangement uses TRBV11-1 and TRBJ1-2; a possible D gene is TRBD1 (6 bases). This CDR3 spans 15 amino acids. Germline CDR1 reads SGHAT; CDR2 reads FQDESV (reference sequence). Trimming cost V 3 bases and J 2 bases, with 13 bases left between them.

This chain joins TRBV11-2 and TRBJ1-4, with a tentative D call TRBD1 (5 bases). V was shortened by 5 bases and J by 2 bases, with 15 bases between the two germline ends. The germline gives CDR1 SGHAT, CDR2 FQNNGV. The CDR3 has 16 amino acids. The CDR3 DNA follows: TGTGCCAGCAGCAGAGGAGGGGTAGGGACTAATGAAAAACTGTTTTTT. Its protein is CASSRGGVGTNEKLFF.

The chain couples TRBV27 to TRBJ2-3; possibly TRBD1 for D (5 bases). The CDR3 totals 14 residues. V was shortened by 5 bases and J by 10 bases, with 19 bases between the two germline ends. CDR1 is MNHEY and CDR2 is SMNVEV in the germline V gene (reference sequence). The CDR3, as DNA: TGTGCCAGCAGTCTCTATAACCGACAGAGCCCGCAGTATTTT. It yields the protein CASSLYNRQSPQYF.

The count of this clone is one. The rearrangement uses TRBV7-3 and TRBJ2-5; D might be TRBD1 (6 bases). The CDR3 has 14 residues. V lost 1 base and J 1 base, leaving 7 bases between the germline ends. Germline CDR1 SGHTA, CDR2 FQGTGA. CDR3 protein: CASSLKGVQETQYF. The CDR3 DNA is TGTGCCAGCAGCTTAAAGGGGGTCCAAGAGACCCAGTACTTC.

CDR3: CSVVSSVEQFF. As DNA, the CDR3 is TGCAGCGTTGTGTCTAGCGTTGAGCAGTTCTTC. This chain uses TRBV29-1 with TRBJ2-1; D perhaps matches TRBD2 (6 bases). This CDR3 spans 11 amino acids. V lost 4 bases and J lost 9, with 10 bases in between. The germline V gene has CDR1 SQVTM and CDR2 ANQGSEA.

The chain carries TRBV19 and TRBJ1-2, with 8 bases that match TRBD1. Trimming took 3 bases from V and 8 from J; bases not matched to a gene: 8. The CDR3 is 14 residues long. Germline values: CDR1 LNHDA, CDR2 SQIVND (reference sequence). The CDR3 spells CASSMSGGARGYTF. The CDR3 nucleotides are TGTGCCAGTAGTATGTCAGGGGGCGCGAGGGGCTACACCTTC.

The DNA for the CDR3 is TGTGCCAGCAGCTTAGTCCTGGGCACTGCTTCGAGCTACACCTTC. Its translation: CASSLVLGTASSYTF. V gene TRBV7-2 combines with J gene TRBJ1-2; D ambiguous. CDR1 and CDR2 from the germline V gene are SGHTA and FQGNSA. The V gene lost 1 base and the J gene lost 9 bases, with 18 bases spanning the gap. The CDR3 contains 15 residues.

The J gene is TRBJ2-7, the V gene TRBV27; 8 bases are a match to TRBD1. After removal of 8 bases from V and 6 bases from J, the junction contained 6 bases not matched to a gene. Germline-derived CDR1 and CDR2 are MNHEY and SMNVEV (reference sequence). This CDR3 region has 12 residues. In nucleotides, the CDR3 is TGTGCCAGCCTGACAGGGGCGGGCGAGCAGTACTTC. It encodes CASLTGAGEQYF.

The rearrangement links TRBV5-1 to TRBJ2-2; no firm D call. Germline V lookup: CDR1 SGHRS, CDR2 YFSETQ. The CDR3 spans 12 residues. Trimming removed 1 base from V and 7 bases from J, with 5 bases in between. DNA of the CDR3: TGCGCCAGCAGCTTGAATAACGGGGAGCTGTTTTTT. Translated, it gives CASSLNNGELFF.

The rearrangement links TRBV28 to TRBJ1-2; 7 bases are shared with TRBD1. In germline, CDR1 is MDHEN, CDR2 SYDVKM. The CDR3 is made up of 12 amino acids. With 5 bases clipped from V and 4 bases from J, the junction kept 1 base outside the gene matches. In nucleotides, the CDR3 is TGTGCCAGCAGTCAGGGGGTCTATGGCTACACCTTC. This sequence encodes CASSQGVYGYTF.

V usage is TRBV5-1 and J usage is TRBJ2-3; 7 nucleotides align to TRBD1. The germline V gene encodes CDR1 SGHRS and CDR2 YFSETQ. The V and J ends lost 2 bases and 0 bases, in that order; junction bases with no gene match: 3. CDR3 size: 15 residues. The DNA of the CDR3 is TGCGCCAGCAGCTTAGGGGACAGAAGCACAGATACGCAGTATTTT. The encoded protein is CASSLGDRSTDTQYF.

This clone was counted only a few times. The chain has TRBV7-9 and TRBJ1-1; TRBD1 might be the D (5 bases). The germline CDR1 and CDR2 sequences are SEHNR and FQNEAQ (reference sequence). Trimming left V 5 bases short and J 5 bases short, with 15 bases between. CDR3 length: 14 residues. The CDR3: CASSPPGGGTEAFF. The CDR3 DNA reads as TGTGCCAGCAGCCCCCCGGGGGGAGGGACTGAAGCTTTCTTT.

The CDR3 sequence is CASSPPGGANSPLHF. The DNA of the CDR3 is TGTGCCAGCTCCCCGCCCGGGGGGGCTAATTCACCCCTCCACTTT. The V call is TRBV18, the J call TRBJ1-6; TRBD1 might be the D (6 bases). V lost 6 bases and J 6 bases, leaving 15 bases between the germline ends. Germline CDR1 KGHSH, CDR2 LQKENI. This CDR3 has 15 amino acids.

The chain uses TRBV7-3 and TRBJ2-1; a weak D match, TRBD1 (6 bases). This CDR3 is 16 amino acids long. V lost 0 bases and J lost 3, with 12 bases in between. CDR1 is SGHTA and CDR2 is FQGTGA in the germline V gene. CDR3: CASSLTSGAGYNEQFF. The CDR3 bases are TGTGCCAGCAGCTTAACATCAGGGGCAGGCTACAATGAGCAGTTCTTC.

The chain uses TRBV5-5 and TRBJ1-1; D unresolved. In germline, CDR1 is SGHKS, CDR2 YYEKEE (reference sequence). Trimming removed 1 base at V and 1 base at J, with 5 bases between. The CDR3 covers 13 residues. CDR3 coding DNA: TGTGCCAGCAGCTTGTTATGGAACACTGAAGCTTTCTTT. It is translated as CASSLLWNTEAFF.

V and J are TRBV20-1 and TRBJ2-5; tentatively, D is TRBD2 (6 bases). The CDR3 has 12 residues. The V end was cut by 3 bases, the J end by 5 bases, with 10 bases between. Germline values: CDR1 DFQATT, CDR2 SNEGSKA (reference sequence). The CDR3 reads CSASREAETQYF. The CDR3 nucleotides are TGCAGTGCTAGTAGGGAGGCCGAGACCCAGTACTTC.